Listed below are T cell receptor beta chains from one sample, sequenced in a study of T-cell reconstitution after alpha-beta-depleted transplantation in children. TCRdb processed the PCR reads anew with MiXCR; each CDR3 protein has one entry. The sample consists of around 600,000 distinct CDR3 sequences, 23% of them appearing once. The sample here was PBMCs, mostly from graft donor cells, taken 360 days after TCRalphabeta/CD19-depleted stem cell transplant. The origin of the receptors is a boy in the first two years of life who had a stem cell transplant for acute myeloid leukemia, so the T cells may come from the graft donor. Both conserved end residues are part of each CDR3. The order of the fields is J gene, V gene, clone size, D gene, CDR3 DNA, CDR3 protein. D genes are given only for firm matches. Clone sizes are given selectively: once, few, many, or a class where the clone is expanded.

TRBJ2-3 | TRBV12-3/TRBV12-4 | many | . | TGTGCCAGCTCAACAGACTGGGAGGATACGCAGTATTTT | CASSTDWEDTQYF
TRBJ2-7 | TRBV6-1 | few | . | TGTGCCAGCACCCGGGGCCGGTCCTACGAGCAGTACTTC | CASTRGRSYEQYF
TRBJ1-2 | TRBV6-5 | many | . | TGTGCCAGCAGTTACTCAACTGGGGCCGGCGATGGCTACACCTTC | CASSYSTGAGDGYTF
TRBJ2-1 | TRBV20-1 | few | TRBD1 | TGCAGTGCTAGTCCATTGGGACAGGGGGTAGTAAAGTTCTTC | CSASPLGQGVVKFF
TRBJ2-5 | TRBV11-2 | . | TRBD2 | TGTGCCAGCAGCTCCAAGACTAGCGGGGGGAAAGAGACCCAGTACTTC | CASSSKTSGGKETQYF
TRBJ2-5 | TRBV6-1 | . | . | TGTGCCAGCAAGGCTGGGGGCGTCGGGGAGACCCAGTACTTC | CASKAGGVGETQYF
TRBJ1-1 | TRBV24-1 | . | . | TGTGCCACCAGTGATTGGGGGAACACTGAAGCTTTCTTT | CATSDWGNTEAFF
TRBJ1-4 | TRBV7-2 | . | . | TGTGCCAGCAGCTTAGTTGGTTTGCGGCAGAAAGGTGAAAAACTGTTTTTT | CASSLVGLRQKGEKLFF
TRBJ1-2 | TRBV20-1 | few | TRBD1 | TGCAGTGCTAGAGCCCCGGGACAGGGAGAGGGCTATGGCTACACCTTC | CSARAPGQGEGYGYTF
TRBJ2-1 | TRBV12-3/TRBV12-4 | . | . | TGTGCCAGCAGTTTCCCCGGCAATGAGCAGTTCTTC | CASSFPGNEQFF
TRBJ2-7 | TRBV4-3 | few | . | TGCGCCAGCAGCCAAGATTCATCGAGCTCCTACGAGCAGTACTTC | CASSQDSSSSYEQYF
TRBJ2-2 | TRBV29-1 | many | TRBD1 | TGCAGCGTTCCCGGACAGGGCGACACCGGGGAGCTGTTTTTT | CSVPGQGDTGELFF
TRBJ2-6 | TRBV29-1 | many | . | TGCAGCGTTGAAGATGCCCGCTCTGGGGCCAACGTCCTGACTTTC | CSVEDARSGANVLTF
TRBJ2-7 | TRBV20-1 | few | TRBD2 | TGCAGTGCTAGAGAGGGGAATAGCGGGGGGTTATACGAGCAGTACTTC | CSAREGNSGGLYEQYF
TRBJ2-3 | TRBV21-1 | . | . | TGTGCCCCGGAAGGTGATCGACGGTCGAGCACAGATACGCAGTATTTT | CAPEGDRRSSTDTQYF
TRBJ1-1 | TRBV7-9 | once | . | TGTGCCAGCAGCTCTCCGGAAGATAACACTGAAGCTTTCTTT | CASSSPEDNTEAFF
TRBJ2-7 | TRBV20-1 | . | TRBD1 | TGCAGTGCCAACCGGGACAGGGGCTACGAGCAGTACTTC | CSANRDRGYEQYF
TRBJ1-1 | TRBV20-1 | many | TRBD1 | TGCAGTGCTAGAGATCCCTCACAGGGGACTGAAGCTTTCTTT | CSARDPSQGTEAFF
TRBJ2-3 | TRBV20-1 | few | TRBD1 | TGCAGTGCCGGGACAGGGGGTCCAGATACGCAGTATTTT | CSAGTGGPDTQYF
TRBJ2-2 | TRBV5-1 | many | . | TGCGCCAGCAGGATTTTCGATAACACCGGGGAGCTGTTTTTT | CASRIFDNTGELFF
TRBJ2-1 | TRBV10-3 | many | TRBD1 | TGTGCCATCAGTCCGACAGGGGAGGCCTACAATGAGCAGTTCTTC | CAISPTGEAYNEQFF
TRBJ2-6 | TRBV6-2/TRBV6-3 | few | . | TGTGCCAGCACTCAGCAGGTTGTCTCTGGGGCCAACGTCCTGACTTTC | CASTQQVVSGANVLTF
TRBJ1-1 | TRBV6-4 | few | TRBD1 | TGTGCCAGCAGTAACCGGGACAGGGGGCTTTTGTCCTATTTGAACACTGAAGCTTTCTTT | CASSNRDRGLLSYLNTEAFF
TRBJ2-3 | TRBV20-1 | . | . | TGCAGTGCTAGGAGGGGCGCGGTAGGATCAGATACGCAGTATTTT | CSARRGAVGSDTQYF
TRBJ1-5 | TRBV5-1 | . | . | TGCGCCAGCAGCACCGGGGGCGTGGGGCCCCAGGAGCCCCAGCATTTT | CASSTGGVGPQEPQHF
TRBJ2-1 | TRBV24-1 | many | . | TGTGCCACCAGTGATTTGTCAGACCGTGAGCAGTTCTTC | CATSDLSDREQFF
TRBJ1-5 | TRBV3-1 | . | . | TGTGCCAGCAGCCAAGAGACCACGGGACAGCCCCAGCATTTT | CASSQETTGQPQHF